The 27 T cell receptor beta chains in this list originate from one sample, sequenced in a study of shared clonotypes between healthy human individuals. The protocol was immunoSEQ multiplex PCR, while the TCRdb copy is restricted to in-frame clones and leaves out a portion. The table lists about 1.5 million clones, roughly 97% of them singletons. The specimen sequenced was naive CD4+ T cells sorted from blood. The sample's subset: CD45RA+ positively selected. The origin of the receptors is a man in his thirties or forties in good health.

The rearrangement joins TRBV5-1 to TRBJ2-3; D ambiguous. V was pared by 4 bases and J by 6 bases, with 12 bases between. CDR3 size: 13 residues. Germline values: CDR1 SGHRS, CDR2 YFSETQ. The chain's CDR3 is CASSTHPRDTQYF. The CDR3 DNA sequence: TGCGCCAGCAGCACACATCCCAGGGATACGCAGTATTTT.

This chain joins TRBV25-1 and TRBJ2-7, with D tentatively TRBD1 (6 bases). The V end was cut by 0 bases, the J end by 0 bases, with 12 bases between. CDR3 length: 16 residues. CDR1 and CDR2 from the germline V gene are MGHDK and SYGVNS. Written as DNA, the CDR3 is TGTGCCAGCAGTGAATATCCCGGACAGCCCTCCTACGAGCAGTACTTC. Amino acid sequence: CASSEYPGQPSYEQYF.

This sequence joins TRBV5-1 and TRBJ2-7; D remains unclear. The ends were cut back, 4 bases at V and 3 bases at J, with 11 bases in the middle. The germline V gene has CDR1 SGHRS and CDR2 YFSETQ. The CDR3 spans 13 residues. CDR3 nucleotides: TGCGCCAGCAGCCCGCCTAGGAACTACGAGCAGTACTTC. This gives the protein CASSPPRNYEQYF.

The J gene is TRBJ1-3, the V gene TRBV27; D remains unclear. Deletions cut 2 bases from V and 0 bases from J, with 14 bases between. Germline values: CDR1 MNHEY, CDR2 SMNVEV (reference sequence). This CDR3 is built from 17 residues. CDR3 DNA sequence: TGTGCCAGCAGTTTAAAGGGCAGCTCGAGCTCTGGAAACACCATATATTTT. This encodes CASSLKGSSSSGNTIYF.

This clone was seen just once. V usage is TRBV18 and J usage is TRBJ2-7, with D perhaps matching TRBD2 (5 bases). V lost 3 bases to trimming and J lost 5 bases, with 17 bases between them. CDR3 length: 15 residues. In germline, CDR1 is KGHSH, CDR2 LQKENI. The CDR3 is CASSPDFGQVNEQYF. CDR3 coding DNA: TGTGCCAGCTCACCGGACTTTGGGCAGGTTAACGAGCAGTACTTC.

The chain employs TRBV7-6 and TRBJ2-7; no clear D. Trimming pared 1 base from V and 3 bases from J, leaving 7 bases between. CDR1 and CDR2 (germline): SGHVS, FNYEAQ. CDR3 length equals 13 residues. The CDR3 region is CASSLDSGYEQYF. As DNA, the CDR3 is TGTGCCAGCAGCTTAGACTCCGGCTACGAGCAGTACTTC. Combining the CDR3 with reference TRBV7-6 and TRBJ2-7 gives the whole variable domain GAGVSQSPRYKVTKRGQDVALRCDPISGHVSLYWYRQALGQGPEFLTYFNYEAQQDKSGLPNDRFSAERPEGSISTLTIQRTEQRDSAMYRCASSLDSGYEQYFGPGTRLTVT.

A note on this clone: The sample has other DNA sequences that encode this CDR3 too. The CDR3 sequence: CASSPTGRSNQPQHF. In DNA, the CDR3 is TGTGCCAGCTCGCCGACAGGGCGTAGCAATCAGCCCCAGCATTTT. The V and J genes are TRBV18 and TRBJ1-5; 7 nucleotides match TRBD1. The CDR3 runs to 15 residues. Germline assignment: CDR1 KGHSH and CDR2 LQKENI. Germline trimming cut 6 bases from V and 0 bases from J; bases unmatched to any gene: 5.

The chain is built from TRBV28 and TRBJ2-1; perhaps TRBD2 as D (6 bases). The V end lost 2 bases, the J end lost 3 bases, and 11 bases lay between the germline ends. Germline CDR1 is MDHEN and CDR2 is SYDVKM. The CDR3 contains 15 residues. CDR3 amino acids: CASSLELAVYNEQFF. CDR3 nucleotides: TGTGCCAGCAGTTTAGAACTAGCTGTCTACAATGAGCAGTTCTTC.

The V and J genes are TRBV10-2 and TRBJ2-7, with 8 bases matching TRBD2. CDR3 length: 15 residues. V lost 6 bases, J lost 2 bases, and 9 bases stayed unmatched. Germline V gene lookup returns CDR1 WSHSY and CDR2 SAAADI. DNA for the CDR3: TGCGCCAGCAGAAAGGACGGGGGGGCGGCCTACGAGCAGTACTTC. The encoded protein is CASRKDGGAAYEQYF.

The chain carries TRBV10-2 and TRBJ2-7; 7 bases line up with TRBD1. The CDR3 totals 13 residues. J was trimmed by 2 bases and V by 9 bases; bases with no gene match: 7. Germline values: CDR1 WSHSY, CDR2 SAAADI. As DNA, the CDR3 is TGCGCCAGTACTGACAGGGTTACCTACGAGCAGTACTTC. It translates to CASTDRVTYEQYF.

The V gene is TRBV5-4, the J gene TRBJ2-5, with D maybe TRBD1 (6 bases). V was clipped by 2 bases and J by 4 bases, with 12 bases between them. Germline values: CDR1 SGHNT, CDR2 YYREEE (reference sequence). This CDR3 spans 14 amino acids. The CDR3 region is CASSLETGRETQYF. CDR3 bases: TGTGCCAGCAGCTTAGAAACAGGGAGAGAGACCCAGTACTTC.

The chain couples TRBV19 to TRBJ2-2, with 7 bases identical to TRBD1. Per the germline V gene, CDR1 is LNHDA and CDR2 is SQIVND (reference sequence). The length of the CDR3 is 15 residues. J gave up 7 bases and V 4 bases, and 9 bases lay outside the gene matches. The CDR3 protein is CASSTSTGFGGELFF. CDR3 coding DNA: TGTGCCAGTAGTACTTCGACAGGGTTTGGCGGGGAGCTGTTTTTT. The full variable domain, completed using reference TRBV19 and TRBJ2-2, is DGGITQSPKYLFRKEGQNVTLSCEQNLNHDAMYWYRQDPGQGLRLIYYSQIVNDFQKGDIAEGYSVSREKKESFPLTVTSAQKNPTAFYLCASSTSTGFGGELFFGEGSRLTVL.

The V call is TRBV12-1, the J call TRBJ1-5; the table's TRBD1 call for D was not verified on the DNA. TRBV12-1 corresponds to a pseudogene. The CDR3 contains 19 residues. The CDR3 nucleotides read TGTGCCAGCAGCCTTCAGGGGAAAGGATTTTTCTTGGGCAATCAGCCCCAGCATTTT. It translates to CASSLQGKGFFLGNQPQHF.

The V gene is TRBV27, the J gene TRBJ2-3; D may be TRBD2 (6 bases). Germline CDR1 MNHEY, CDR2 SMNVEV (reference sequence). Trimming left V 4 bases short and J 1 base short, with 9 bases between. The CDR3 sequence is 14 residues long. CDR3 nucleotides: TGTGCCAGCAGTTCCTCGGGGGGCACAGATACGCAGTATTTT. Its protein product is CASSSSGGTDTQYF.

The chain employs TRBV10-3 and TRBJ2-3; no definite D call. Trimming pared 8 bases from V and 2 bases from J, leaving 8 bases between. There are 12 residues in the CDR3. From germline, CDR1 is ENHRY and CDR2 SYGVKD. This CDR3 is CAIGNYTDTQYF. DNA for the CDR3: TGTGCCATCGGGAATTACACAGATACGCAGTATTTT.

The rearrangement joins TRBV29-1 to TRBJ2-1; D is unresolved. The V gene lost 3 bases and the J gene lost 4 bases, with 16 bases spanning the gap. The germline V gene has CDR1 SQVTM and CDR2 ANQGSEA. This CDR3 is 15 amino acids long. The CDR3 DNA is TGCAGCGTTGAGATTTTTAGCAACGCATACAATGAGCAGTTCTTC. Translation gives CSVEIFSNAYNEQFF.

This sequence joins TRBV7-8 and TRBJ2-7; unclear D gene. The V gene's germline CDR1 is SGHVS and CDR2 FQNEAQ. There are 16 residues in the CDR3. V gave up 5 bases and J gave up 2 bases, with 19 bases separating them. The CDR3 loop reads CASSPARQRPTYEQYF. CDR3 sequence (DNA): TGTGCCAGCAGCCCAGCCCGGCAGCGACCGACCTACGAGCAGTACTTC.

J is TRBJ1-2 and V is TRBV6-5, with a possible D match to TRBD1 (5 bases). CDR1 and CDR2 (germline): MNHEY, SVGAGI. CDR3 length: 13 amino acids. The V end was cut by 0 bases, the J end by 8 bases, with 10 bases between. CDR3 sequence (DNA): TGTGCCAGCAGTTACTCAGACAGAGCCGGCTACACCTTC. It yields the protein CASSYSDRAGYTF.

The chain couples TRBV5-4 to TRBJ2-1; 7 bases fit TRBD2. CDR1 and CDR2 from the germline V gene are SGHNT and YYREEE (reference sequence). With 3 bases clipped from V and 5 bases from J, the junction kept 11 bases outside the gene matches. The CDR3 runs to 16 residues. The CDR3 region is CASSSAGRTTNNEQFF. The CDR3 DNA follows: TGTGCCAGCAGCTCGGCCGGGAGGACTACCAACAATGAGCAGTTCTTC.

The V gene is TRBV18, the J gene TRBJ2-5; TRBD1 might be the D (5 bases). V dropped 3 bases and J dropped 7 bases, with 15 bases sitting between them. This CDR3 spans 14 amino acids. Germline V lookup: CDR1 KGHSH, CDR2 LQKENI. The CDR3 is CASSPRAQGATQYF. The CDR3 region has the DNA TGTGCCAGCTCACCCCGCGCGCAGGGCGCGACCCAGTACTTC.

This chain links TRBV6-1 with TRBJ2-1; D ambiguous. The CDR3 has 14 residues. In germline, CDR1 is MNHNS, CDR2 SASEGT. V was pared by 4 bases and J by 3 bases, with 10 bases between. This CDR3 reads CASSGVAHYNEQFF. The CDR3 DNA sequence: TGTGCCAGCAGTGGAGTAGCCCACTACAATGAGCAGTTCTTC.

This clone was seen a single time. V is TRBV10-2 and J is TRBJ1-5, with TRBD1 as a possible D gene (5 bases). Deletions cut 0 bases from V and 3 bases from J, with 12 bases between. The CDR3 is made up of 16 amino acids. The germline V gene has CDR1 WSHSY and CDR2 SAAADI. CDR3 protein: CASSESLARDNQPQHF. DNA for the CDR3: TGCGCCAGCAGTGAGTCTTTGGCCAGGGACAATCAGCCCCAGCATTTT.

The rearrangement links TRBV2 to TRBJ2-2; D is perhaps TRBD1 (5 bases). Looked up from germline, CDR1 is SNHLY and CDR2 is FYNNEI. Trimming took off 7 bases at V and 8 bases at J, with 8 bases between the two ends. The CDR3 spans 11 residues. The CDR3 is CASIRQGELFF. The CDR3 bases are TGTGCCAGCATCCGACAGGGGGAGCTGTTTTTT. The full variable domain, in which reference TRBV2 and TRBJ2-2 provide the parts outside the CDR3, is EPEVTQTPSHQVTQMGQEVILRCVPISNHLYFYWYRQILGQKVEFLVSFYNNEISEKSEIFDDQFSVERPDGSNFTLKIRSTKLEDSAMYFCASIRQGELFFGEGSRLTVL.

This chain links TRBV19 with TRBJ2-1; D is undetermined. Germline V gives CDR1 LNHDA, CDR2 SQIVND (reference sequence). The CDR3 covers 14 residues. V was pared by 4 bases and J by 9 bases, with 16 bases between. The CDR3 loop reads CASSTTSSWAEQFF. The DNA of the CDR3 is TGTGCCAGTAGTACCACCAGTAGCTGGGCTGAGCAGTTCTTC. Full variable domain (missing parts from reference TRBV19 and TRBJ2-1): DGGITQSPKYLFRKEGQNVTLSCEQNLNHDAMYWYRQDPGQGLRLIYYSQIVNDFQKGDIAEGYSVSREKKESFPLTVTSAQKNPTAFYLCASSTTSSWAEQFFGPGTRLTVL.

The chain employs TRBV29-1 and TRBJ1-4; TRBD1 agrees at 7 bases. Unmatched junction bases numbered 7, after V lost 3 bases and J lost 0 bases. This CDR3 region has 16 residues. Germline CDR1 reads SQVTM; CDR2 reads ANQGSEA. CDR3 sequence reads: CSVEIRGSATNEKLFF. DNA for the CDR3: TGCAGCGTTGAGATCAGGGGGAGTGCAACTAATGAAAAACTGTTTTTT.

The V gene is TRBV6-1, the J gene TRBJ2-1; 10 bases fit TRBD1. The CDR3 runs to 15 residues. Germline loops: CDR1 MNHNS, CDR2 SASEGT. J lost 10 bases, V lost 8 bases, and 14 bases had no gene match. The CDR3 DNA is TGTGCCAGCGGGAAAGACAGGGGGCTTGTTCCCGAGCAGTTCTTC. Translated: CASGKDRGLVPEQFF.

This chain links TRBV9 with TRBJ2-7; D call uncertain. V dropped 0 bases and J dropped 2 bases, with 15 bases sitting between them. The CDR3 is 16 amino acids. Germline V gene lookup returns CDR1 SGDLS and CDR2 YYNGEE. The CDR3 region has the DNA TGTGCCAGCAGCGTAGACCCCGGGCCTTTGGCCTACGAGCAGTACTTC. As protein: CASSVDPGPLAYEQYF.